Listed below are T cell receptor beta chains from one sample, sequenced in a study of control samples from healthy donors and cancer patients. The assay was immunoSEQ multiplex PCR, and TCRdb's table has in-frame clones only and misses some. Counted here are about 110,000 clones, 90% occurring once; the ten biggest clones make up 4% to 4.5%. The sample comprised blood. Receptors were obtained from a human donor in good health. The donor label of this sample is uncertain. Both conserved end residues are part of each CDR3. The order of the fields is J gene, clone size, D gene, V gene, CDR3 DNA, CDR3 protein. The D gene is left open where the match is weak. Size values are once, few and many counts, or a class for expanded clones, and some rows have none.

TRBJ1-5,-,-,TRBV3-1/TRBV3-2,TGTGCCAGCAGCCCCAGGGATAGCAATCAGCCCCAGCATTTT,CASSPRDSNQPQHF
TRBJ1-4,-,-,TRBV25-1,TGTGCCAGCTGCCTCTCCCTTAATGAAAAACTGTTTTTT,CASCLSLNEKLFF
TRBJ1-6,-,-,TRBV5-6,TGTGCCAGCAGCCCTCTAAATGCTTCGCCCAATTCACCCCTCCACTTT,CASSPLNASPNSPLHF
TRBJ2-2,-,-,TRBV7-2,TGTGCCAGCAGTCGAGGGGATCAGAACACCGGGGAGCTGTTTTTT,CASSRGDQNTGELFF
TRBJ1-6,-,TRBD1,TRBV6-4,TGTGCCAGCAGTGACGGGACAGGGGGATCACCCCTCCACTTT,CASSDGTGGSPLHF
TRBJ2-2,-,TRBD1,TRBV2,TGTGCCAGCAGCCCGGGACAGGGAGGTCCCGGGGAGCTGTTTTTT,CASSPGQGGPGELFF
TRBJ1-1,-,-,TRBV25-1,TGTGCCAGCAGTGATGGGGGGCTGACTGAAGCTTTCTTT,CASSDGGLTEAFF
TRBJ1-4,-,-,TRBV3-1/TRBV3-2,TGTGCCAGCAGCCAAGGGGGAGGTAAACTGTTTTTT,CASSQGGGKLFF
TRBJ2-1,-,TRBD2,TRBV7-9,TGTGCCAGCAGCCGGGGGGGTAATGAGCAGTTCTTC,CASSRGGNEQFF
TRBJ1-4,once,-,TRBV6-5,TGTGCCAGCAGCCACCGGGAAACTAATGAAAAACTGTTTTTT,CASSHRETNEKLFF
TRBJ2-2,-,-,TRBV5-6,TGTGCCAGCAGCTTGGATGGCACAGGGAACACCGGGGAGCTGTTTTTT,CASSLDGTGNTGELFF
TRBJ1-2,few,-,TRBV6-1,TGTGCCAGCAGTGAAGACCCCAGAGTAGGAGGCTACACCTTC,CASSEDPRVGGYTF
TRBJ1-5,-,TRBD1,TRBV6-5,TGTGCCAGCAGTTCTCGGGGACAGGGGGCAAATCAGCCCCAGCATTTT,CASSSRGQGANQPQHF
TRBJ2-1,-,-,TRBV28,TGTGCCAGCAGTTTGCGCTGGGGGGCGTTTGACAATGAGCAGTTCTTC,CASSLRWGAFDNEQFF
TRBJ2-2,-,-,TRBV6-5,TGTGCCAGCATAAAAAACACCGGGGAGCTGTTTTTT,CASIKNTGELFF
TRBJ2-2,-,-,TRBV2,TGTGCCAGCAGACAGGGTCGCACCGGGGAGCTGTTTTTT,CASRQGRTGELFF
TRBJ2-6,-,-,TRBV27,TGTGCCAGCAGCCACGACAGACTCTTATTTGGGGCCAACGTCCTGACTTTC,CASSHDRLLFGANVLTF
TRBJ2-3,-,-,TRBV27,TGTGCCAGCAGTTACCGGTGGACAGATACGCAGTATTTT,CASSYRWTDTQYF
TRBJ1-1,-,-,TRBV19,TGTGCCAGTAGTCAGGCGGGAATGAACACTGAAGCTTTCTTT,CASSQAGMNTEAFF
TRBJ2-1,-,TRBD2,TRBV6-5,TGTGCCAGCAGTTACTCAACGGGGGGAGGGAACAATGAGCAGTTCTTC,CASSYSTGGGNNEQFF
TRBJ2-7,-,-,TRBV6-6,TGTGCCAGCAGTCCGGGGGATCTTTACGAGCAGTACTTC,CASSPGDLYEQYF
TRBJ2-1,-,-,TRBV28,TGTGCCAGCAGTGGTGGGGACCGCTACTACAATGAGCAGTTCTTC,CASSGGDRYYNEQFF
TRBJ2-7,-,TRBD2,TRBV7-8,TGTGCCAGCAGCAATCCCAGCGGGGGGTCCTACGAGCAGTACTTC,CASSNPSGGSYEQYF
TRBJ2-5,-,-,TRBV27,TGTGCCAGCAGTTTTGGTAGGGAAGAGACCCAGTACTTC,CASSFGREETQYF
TRBJ1-6,-,-,TRBV19,TGTGCCAGTAGTTGGGGGAATAATTCACCCCTCCACTTT,CASSWGNNSPLHF
TRBJ2-7,-,-,TRBV11-2,TGTGCCAGCATCCCTATGGTGGGATCCTACGAGCAGTACTTC,CASIPMVGSYEQYF
TRBJ1-2,-,TRBD1,TRBV5-1,TGCGCCAGCAGCTTTATGACAGGGGCCTATGGCTACACCTTC,CASSFMTGAYGYTF
TRBJ1-1,-,-,TRBV11-2,TGTGCCAGCAGCTTAGAAGGGGTAATGAACACTGAAGCTTTCTTT,CASSLEGVMNTEAFF
TRBJ1-1,-,TRBD1,TRBV7-8,TGTGCCAGCAGCCGAGCTGCCAATACAGGGGGAGGAGAAGCTTTCTTT,CASSRAANTGGGEAFF